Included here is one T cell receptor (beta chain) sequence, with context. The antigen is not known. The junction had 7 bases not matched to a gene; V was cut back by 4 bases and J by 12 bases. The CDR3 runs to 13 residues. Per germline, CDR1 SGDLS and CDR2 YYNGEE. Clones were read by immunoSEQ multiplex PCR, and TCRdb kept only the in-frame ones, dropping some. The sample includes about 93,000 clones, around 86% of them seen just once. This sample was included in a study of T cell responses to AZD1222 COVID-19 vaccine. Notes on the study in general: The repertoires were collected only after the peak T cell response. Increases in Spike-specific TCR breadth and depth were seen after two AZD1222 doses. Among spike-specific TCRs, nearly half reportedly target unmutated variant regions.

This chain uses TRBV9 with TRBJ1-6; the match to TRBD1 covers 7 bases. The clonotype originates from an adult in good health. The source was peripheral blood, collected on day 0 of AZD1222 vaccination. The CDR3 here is CASSPQGGVPLHF. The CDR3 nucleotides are TGTGCCAGCAGCCCCCAGGGGGGGGTACCCCTCCACTTT.